This T cell receptor (beta chain) was documented in a study of response to subunit inactivated influenza vaccine. With 0 bases clipped from V and 3 bases from J, the junction kept 9 bases outside the gene matches. The CDR3 runs to 18 residues. Germline V lookup: CDR1 LGHNA, CDR2 YNFKEQ. Each CDR3 protein gets one entry after TCRdb re-called the RT-PCR reads with MiXCR. The sample lists 590,000 or so distinct CDR3 sequences; 12% to 15% were seen once. The rearrangement joins TRBV4-2 to TRBJ2-2; 8 bases fit TRBD2. The starting material was PBMCs from blood, obtained roughly 15 days before vaccination. This clonotype originated in a man aged 45 to 65 who received an inactivated influenza vaccine. The CDR3 loop is CASSQDLGLAGYTGELFF. Here the CDR3 DNA reads TGTGCCAGCAGCCAAGATCTAGGACTAGCCGGGTACACCGGGGAGCTGTTTTTT.